Listed below are T cell receptor beta chains from one sample, sequenced in a study of T cells in Graves' hyperthyroidism and ophthalmopathy. TCRdb itself ran the multiplex PCR reads through MiXCR, one entry per CDR3 protein. The sample carries 550,000 to 600,000 distinct CDR3 sequences, about half recorded once. Sequencing was carried out using peripheral blood or thyroid tissue (not recorded which). These receptors all stem from an adult woman with Graves' disease, either hyperthyroidism or ophthalmopathy (not recorded which). Each CDR3 is given without its conserved first and last residue. Expanded clones get a size class; other rows say once, few or many, or leave the size out.

-	TRBJ1-1	TRBV19	ASSIPRTGVLKPEAF
many	TRBJ1-6	TRBV4-2	ASSQAPGSPLH
many	TRBJ2-7	TRBV20-1	SARLAAGEQY
-	TRBJ1-5	TRBV2	ASSEEGWAQH
-	TRBJ2-5	TRBV7-2	ASSSQGRETRY
-	TRBJ1-6	TRBV7-2	ASSQVEMAYNSPLH
many	TRBJ1-5	TRBV6-1	ASSPGTSSMNQPQH
-	TRBJ2-7	TRBV27	ASLYSSYEQY
-	TRBJ2-7	TRBV4-1	ASSQDMGLAGNEQY
many	TRBJ2-3	TRBV5-1	ASSFSGGDGDTQY
many	TRBJ1-1	TRBV7-9	ASSLATGYEAF
many	TRBJ2-7	TRBV4-2	ASSQDQAGGHNEQY
-	TRBJ2-5	TRBV5-6	ASSAATSGRGETQY
many	TRBJ2-5	TRBV5-6	ASSLGTPRETQY
many	TRBJ2-7	TRBV9	ASSVDLVSGEQY
-	TRBJ2-7	TRBV3-1	ASSQMGGNYEQY
-	TRBJ2-7	TRBV7-9	ASSVVGAGTYEQY
-	TRBJ1-5	TRBV29-1	SVGDTSNQPQH
-	TRBJ2-2	TRBV10-1	ASSESGINTGELF
-	TRBJ2-2	TRBV7-2	ASSPSGLGAGELF
many	TRBJ2-7	TRBV3-1	ASSPGQAIYEQY
many	TRBJ2-2	TRBV7-2	ASSLWADTGELF
many	TRBJ2-7	TRBV11-2	ASSPPPRREQY
many	TRBJ2-5	TRBV10-3	AISEQQGLQETQY
-	TRBJ2-7	TRBV10-3	AISPAGVIEGPYEQY
many	TRBJ2-5	TRBV4-1	ASSQNSQETQY
-	TRBJ2-5	TRBV7-2	ASRGVGTSGQETQY
-	TRBJ1-5	TRBV6-5	ASTWQGYQPQH
-	TRBJ2-5	TRBV12-3/TRBV12-4	ASSWYGETQY
-	TRBJ1-2	TRBV25-1	ASRPQGGYGYT
-	TRBJ1-1	TRBV7-8	ASSGDRGNTDTEAF
-	TRBJ1-6	TRBV7-9	ASGLGSVLSRSPLH
many	TRBJ2-7	TRBV20-1	SASEGQGHYEQY
-	TRBJ2-7	TRBV5-1	ASRVAGGYERY
-	TRBJ2-5	TRBV5-1	ASRDSGASGQETQY
many	TRBJ2-5	TRBV19	ASSRGGQETQY